These 24 T cell receptor beta chains share one sample of origin, sequenced in a study of blood T cell repertoires in COVID-19. Data came from immunoSEQ multiplex PCR; TCRdb stores just in-frame clones and leaves some out. The table records 70,000 or so clones, 60% to 80% of them present only once. The sequenced sample consisted of peripheral blood. Receptors originate from a human donor in a cohort sampled during active COVID-19.

The chain combines TRBV18 with TRBJ1-1; D is perhaps TRBD1 (5 bases). CDR3 size: 17 residues. Germline-derived CDR1 and CDR2 are KGHSH and LQKENI. The germline V and J ends were trimmed by 0 bases and 0 bases, with 14 bases remaining between them. The CDR3, as DNA: TGTGCCAGCTCACCACCTAATCAGGGTTGGGTGAACACTGAAGCTTTCTTT. Its translation is CASSPPNQGWVNTEAFF.

A word on this clone: A read error may explain this, as a much larger clone is one base away. The J gene is TRBJ1-6, the V gene TRBV3-1 (or the pseudogene TRBV3-2); the match to TRBD1 covers 7 bases. V trimming: 4 bases; J trimming: 6 bases; junction bases outside the gene matches: 0. CDR1 and CDR2 (germline): LGHDT, YNNKEL (reference sequence). This CDR3 is built from 13 residues. The CDR3 DNA follows: TGTGCCAGCAGCCGACAGGGTAATTCACCCCTCCACTTT. As protein: CASSRQGNSPLHF.

The chain couples TRBV21-1 to TRBJ2-1; TRBD1 is the table's D call and was not checked against the DNA. TRBV21-1 is a recognized pseudogene. The CDR3 covers 16 residues. CDR3 sequence (DNA): TGTGCCAGCAGCGGAAACGTAGGGGGTACCTACAATGAGCAGTTCTTC. Translating it yields CASSGNVGGTYNEQFF.

This clone was counted a single time. The chain uses TRBV5-1 and TRBJ1-4; 7 nucleotides line up with TRBD1. V lost 5 bases, J lost 3 bases, and 7 bases stayed unmatched. The CDR3 is made up of 15 amino acids. Germline assignment: CDR1 SGHRS and CDR2 YFSETQ. This CDR3 is CASRKGAPANEKLFF. The CDR3 DNA is TGCGCCAGCAGGAAGGGGGCGCCTGCTAATGAAAAACTGTTTTTT.

The V gene is TRBV19, the J gene TRBJ1-2; TRBD1 is a possible D gene (6 bases). CDR1 LNHDA and CDR2 SQIVND come from the germline V gene (reference sequence). The CDR3 is 15 residues long. With 5 bases removed from V and 4 bases from J, the gap between germline ends came to 17 bases. The CDR3 here is CASSPWQGQVYGYTF. CDR3 coding DNA: TGTGCCAGTAGTCCGTGGCAGGGGCAAGTCTATGGCTACACCTTC.

This clone was counted a few times. The rearrangement joins TRBV10-2 to TRBJ2-3; no clear D. V was shortened by 3 bases and J by 0 bases, with 7 bases between the two germline ends. The germline V gene encodes CDR1 WSHSY and CDR2 SAAADI. CDR3 length: 14 residues. The CDR3 region is CASSESHSTDTQYF. CDR3 bases: TGCGCCAGCAGTGAATCACATAGCACAGATACGCAGTATTTT.

For this clone: Other nucleotide sequences in the sample specify the same CDR3. The chain couples TRBV6-1 to TRBJ1-5; D might be TRBD1 (5 bases). From germline, CDR1 is MNHNS and CDR2 SASEGT. The CDR3 loop spans 15 amino acids. V was shortened by 0 bases and J by 7 bases, with 13 bases between the two germline ends. DNA for the CDR3: TGTGCCAGCAGTGAAGCTGGAGGGGTCAACCAGCCCCAGCATTTT. Translation gives CASSEAGGVNQPQHF.

The gene calls are TRBV5-4 and TRBJ2-3, with 8 nucleotides matching TRBD1. The CDR3 sequence is 15 residues long. With 3 bases clipped from V and 1 base from J, the junction kept 4 bases outside the gene matches. The germline V gene encodes CDR1 SGHNT and CDR2 YYREEE (reference sequence). The CDR3 sequence: CASSYGQGGTDTQYF. In DNA form, the CDR3 reads TGTGCCAGCAGCTACGGACAGGGCGGCACAGATACGCAGTATTTT.

The rearrangement links TRBV12-3 or TRBV12-4 to TRBJ1-5, with no clear D. This CDR3 region has 12 residues. The V end was cut by 5 bases, the J end by 5 bases, with 7 bases between. Here the CDR3 DNA reads TGTGCCAGCAGTCCATCGGATCAGCCCCAGCATTTT. Its protein is CASSPSDQPQHF.

The sample holds one count of this clone. CDR3 nucleotides: TGTGCCAGCAGTCAGACAGGGTATGGGGAGCAGTACTTC. It translates to CASSQTGYGEQYF. The chain uses TRBV28 and TRBJ2-7, with 7 nucleotides matching TRBD1. The germline gives CDR1 MDHEN, CDR2 SYDVKM. The length of the CDR3 is 13 residues. The ends lost 5 bases at V and 7 bases at J; junction bases unmatched: 8.

This clone was detected only a few times. V usage is TRBV5-8 and J usage is TRBJ1-6; TRBD1 matches at 9 bases. Losses at the gene ends were 4 bases for V and 0 bases for J; bases not matched to a gene: 2. Germline V CDR1 and CDR2: SGHTS, YDEGEE. CDR3 size: 16 residues. In DNA form, the CDR3 reads TGTGCCAGCAGCGGACAGGGGAGCTCCTATAATTCACCCCTCCACTTT. Its protein product is CASSGQGSSYNSPLHF.

This sequence joins TRBV5-1 and TRBJ2-7; D perhaps matches TRBD2 (5 bases). V lost 4 bases, J lost 0 bases, and 20 bases lay in between. From germline, CDR1 is SGHRS and CDR2 YFSETQ. The CDR3 is 17 amino acids. The CDR3 nucleotides read TGCGCCAGCAGCACCGTTGAAGGAGCGGTGAGCTCCTACGAGCAGTACTTC. Translating it yields CASSTVEGAVSSYEQYF.

This rearrangement joins TRBV5-1 to TRBJ1-1, with 9 bases fitting TRBD1. The germline CDR1 and CDR2 sequences are SGHRS and YFSETQ. CDR3 size: 15 residues. Unmatched junction bases numbered 4, after V lost 0 bases and J lost 4 bases. Here the CDR3 reads CASSLARGQGTEAFF. The CDR3 coding sequence is TGCGCCAGCAGCTTGGCCCGGGGACAGGGCACTGAAGCTTTCTTT.

This sequence joins TRBV28 and TRBJ2-1, with D possibly being TRBD1 (6 bases). Trimming shortened V by 5 bases and J by 6 bases, and 14 bases separated the two germline ends. The CDR3 has 14 amino acids. Germline CDR1 MDHEN, CDR2 SYDVKM. The CDR3, as DNA: TGTGCCAGCAGTGAAGGGACAAGGAGCAATGAGCAGTTCTTC. Translating it yields CASSEGTRSNEQFF.

The chain combines TRBV28 with TRBJ1-5; D remains ambiguous. The germline CDR1 and CDR2 sequences are MDHEN and SYDVKM. This CDR3 contains 15 residues. Trimming pared 9 bases from V and 0 bases from J, leaving 15 bases between. Here the CDR3 DNA reads TGTGCCAGTCGGGGTTCAGAGGGTAGCAATCAGCCCCAGCATTTT. Translated: CASRGSEGSNQPQHF.

The V gene is TRBV6-1, the J gene TRBJ2-2, with 12 bases matching TRBD2. This CDR3 comprises 18 residues. J lost 2 bases, V lost 2 bases, and 6 bases had no gene match. Germline assignment: CDR1 MNHNS and CDR2 SASEGT. This chain's CDR3 is CASSERASGGVNTGELFF. The CDR3 nucleotides are TGTGCCAGCAGTGAAAGGGCTAGCGGGGGGGTTAACACCGGGGAGCTGTTTTTT.

The chain uses TRBV28 and TRBJ2-7; 7 bases are a match to TRBD2. The CDR3 extends over 14 amino acids. V was clipped by 2 bases and J by 3 bases; unmatched bases: 4. Germline values: CDR1 MDHEN, CDR2 SYDVKM. CDR3 in amino acids: CASSLGGVHYEQYF. The CDR3 nucleotides are TGTGCCAGCAGTTTAGGGGGGGTACACTACGAGCAGTACTTC.

The rearrangement uses TRBV19 and TRBJ1-1; TRBD1 might be the D (5 bases). From germline, CDR1 is LNHDA and CDR2 SQIVND (reference sequence). V dropped 5 bases and J dropped 2 bases, with 12 bases sitting between them. The CDR3 length is 14 residues. Written as DNA, the CDR3 is TGTGCCAGTAGTTATTGGGGCTTCAACACTGAAGCTTTCTTT. Translated, it gives CASSYWGFNTEAFF.

The V gene is TRBV30, the J gene TRBJ2-3; D may be TRBD1 (5 bases). CDR3 length equals 14 residues. V dropped 4 bases and J dropped 6 bases, with 17 bases sitting between them. Per the germline V gene, CDR1 is GTSNPN and CDR2 is SVGIG (reference sequence). As DNA, the CDR3 is TGTGCCTGGAATCGGGCAGGGCCCCCCGATACGCAGTATTTT. It translates to CAWNRAGPPDTQYF. Full variable domain (rest looked up from reference TRBV30 and TRBJ2-3): SQTIHQWPATLVQPVGSPLSLECTVEGTSNPNLYWYRQAAGRGLQLLFYSVGIGQISSEVPQNLSASRPQDRQFILSSKKLLLSDSGFYLCAWNRAGPPDTQYFGPGTRLTVL.

This clone was seen a single time. This sequence joins TRBV6-5 and TRBJ2-7; D perhaps matches TRBD1 (6 bases). Germline assignment: CDR1 MNHEY and CDR2 SVGAGI. CDR3 length equals 13 residues. The V end was cut by 5 bases, the J end by 4 bases, with 12 bases between. The CDR3 sequence: CASSPRGSYEQYF. Written as DNA, the CDR3 is TGTGCCAGCAGTCCCAGGGGATCGTACGAGCAGTACTTC.

The chain is built from TRBV2 and TRBJ2-4; the D gene is possibly TRBD1 (5 bases). Germline CDR1 reads SNHLY; CDR2 reads FYNNEI. The CDR3 runs 13 residues. The germline V and J ends were trimmed by 4 bases and 6 bases, with 10 bases remaining between them. In DNA, the CDR3 is TGTGCCAGCAGTGCTCATCAGGGAAACATTCAGTACTTC. This encodes CASSAHQGNIQYF.

Only one count was recorded for this clone. CDR3 nucleotide sequence: TGTGCCAGCAGCTTCACGGACAGGGGGCAGGGTGAGCAGTACTTC. Protein sequence: CASSFTDRGQGEQYF. J is TRBJ2-7 and V is TRBV11-1; 11 bases line up with TRBD1. CDR1 is SGHAT and CDR2 is FQDESV in the germline V gene (reference sequence). Trimming at V came to 3 bases and at J to 7 bases, leaving 8 bases not matched to a gene. The CDR3 spans 15 residues.

This chain joins TRBV27 and TRBJ2-3; possible D gene TRBD1, 5 bases. The V end lost 3 bases, the J end lost 3 bases, and 16 bases lay between the germline ends. The CDR3 runs to 16 residues. The V gene's germline CDR1 is MNHEY and CDR2 SMNVEV (reference sequence). CDR3 sequence: CASSFRKGRFTDTQYF. In nucleotides, the CDR3 is TGTGCCAGCAGTTTCCGGAAGGGGCGTTTTACAGATACGCAGTATTTT.

The V call is TRBV28, the J call TRBJ1-1, with 10 bases lining up with TRBD1. The CDR3 covers 16 residues. The V gene end was trimmed by 3 bases and the J gene end by 0 bases; junction bases not matched to a gene: 4. Germline loops: CDR1 MDHEN, CDR2 SYDVKM. The CDR3 protein is CASSLGGQGMNTEAFF. The CDR3, as DNA: TGTGCCAGCAGTTTGGGGGGACAGGGGATGAACACTGAAGCTTTCTTT. Full variable domain (remainder filled in from reference TRBV28 and TRBJ1-1): DVKVTQSSRYLVKRTGEKVFLECVQDMDHENMFWYRQDPGLGLRLIYFSYDVKMKEKGDIPEGYSVSREKKERFSLILESASTNQTSMYLCASSLGGQGMNTEAFFGQGTRLTVV.